These 28 T cell receptor beta chains were sequenced from one sample in a study of monozygotic twins with inflammatory bowel disease. TCRdb reprocessed the 5' RACE reads, with one entry per CDR3 protein and no DNA. Across approximately 400,000 distinct CDR3 sequences, the top ten clones capture under 3% of the sample. The sample consisted of blood. These receptors were taken from a human donor with ulcerative colitis or Crohn's disease, or a healthy co-twin of an affected twin (not recorded which).

V is TRBV5-1 and J is TRBJ2-5; no DNA is available, so the TRBD1 call from TCRdb remains unchecked. The CDR3 totals 16 residues. Looked up from germline, CDR1 is SGHRS and CDR2 is YFSETQ. CDR3 in amino acids: CASGPGTGVPQETQYF.

The chain is built from TRBV10-3 and TRBJ2-5; TCRdb's D call of TRBD1 is untestable without DNA. The CDR3 runs 14 residues. Germline CDR1 and CDR2: ENHRY and SYGVKD. CDR3 in amino acids: CAINPGGGTETQYF.

The chain is built from TRBV7-6 and TRBJ2-7; TCRdb reports TRBD1, a call that lacks DNA to check it against. CDR1 is SGHVS and CDR2 is FNYEAQ in the germline V gene. The CDR3 length is 14 residues. This CDR3 is CASSPTTGLAEQYF.

This chain connects TRBV20-1 to TRBJ2-5; checking the TCRdb D call of TRBD2 is not possible without DNA. Germline-derived CDR1 and CDR2 are DFQATT and SNEGSKA (reference sequence). This CDR3 spans 18 amino acids. The CDR3 here is CSARRGLLAGARQETQYF.

The rearrangement links TRBV12-3 or TRBV12-4 to TRBJ1-2. This CDR3 is 12 amino acids long. This chain's CDR3 is CASSLIGNGYTF.

The rearrangement links TRBV7-9 to TRBJ2-5. In germline, CDR1 is SEHNR, CDR2 FQNEAQ (reference sequence). The CDR3 is made up of 15 amino acids. The CDR3 loop is CASSLGDSYQETQYF.

The chain couples TRBV4-1 to TRBJ2-3; the D call from TCRdb, TRBD2, cannot be confirmed without DNA. The CDR3 is 16 residues long. The germline gives CDR1 MGHRA, CDR2 YSYEKL. CDR3 loop: CASSQDSGRRADTQYF.

The CDR3 sequence is CASSLQEQSTEAFF. The rearrangement joins TRBV5-5 to TRBJ1-1. The germline CDR1 and CDR2 sequences are SGHKS and YYEKEE (reference sequence). The CDR3 spans 14 residues.

The rearrangement uses TRBV19 and TRBJ1-2. The CDR3 is 11 residues long. Germline V lookup: CDR1 LNHDA, CDR2 SQIVND (reference sequence). CDR3 amino acids: CARKLGAGYTF.

The CDR3 loop reads CASRTDRNQPQHF. The chain joins TRBV19 to TRBJ1-5. The germline V gene encodes CDR1 LNHDA and CDR2 SQIVND (reference sequence). CDR3 length: 13 amino acids. The variable domain in full, completed from reference TRBV19 and TRBJ1-5, reads DGGITQSPKYLFRKEGQNVTLSCEQNLNHDAMYWYRQDPGQGLRLIYYSQIVNDFQKGDIAEGYSVSREKKESFPLTVTSAQKNPTAFYLCASRTDRNQPQHFGDGTRLSIL.

Here the CDR3 reads CSAAPMAEQYF. J is TRBJ2-7 and V is TRBV20-1; lacking DNA, the TRBD1 call made by TCRdb goes unchecked. This CDR3 region has 11 residues. Germline V gives CDR1 DFQATT, CDR2 SNEGSKA (reference sequence).

The CDR3 protein is CASSSPGQGSQETQYF. V gene TRBV5-1 combines with J gene TRBJ2-5; no DNA is available, so the TRBD1 call from TCRdb remains unchecked. This CDR3 has 16 residues. CDR1 is SGHRS, CDR2 YFSETQ, per germline.

This sequence joins TRBV7-3 and TRBJ2-1; no DNA is available, so the TRBD1 call from TCRdb remains unchecked. CDR3 length equals 15 residues. Germline CDR1 and CDR2: SGHTA and FQGTGA. The CDR3 reads CASSVRGSSYNEQFF.

The chain links TRBV24-1 to TRBJ2-1; TCRdb's D gene call, TRBD1, goes unchecked for lack of DNA. This CDR3 comprises 18 residues. Germline V lookup: CDR1 KGHDR, CDR2 SFDVKD. CDR3 loop: CATSDRTGTGGQYNEQFF.

The V gene is TRBV4-3, the J gene TRBJ2-4. The CDR3 covers 11 residues. Germline V gene sequence: CDR1 LGHNA, CDR2 YSLEER. The CDR3 here is CASSQGLIQYF.

The chain is built from TRBV5-1 and TRBJ1-4; TCRdb designates TRBD1, a call that cannot be tested without DNA. CDR1 and CDR2 from the germline V gene are SGHRS and YFSETQ. There are 14 residues in the CDR3. The CDR3 region is CASSLEGGNEKLFF. Based on the CDR3 plus reference TRBV5-1 and TRBJ1-4, the full variable domain is KAGVTQTPRYLIKTRGQQVTLSCSPISGHRSVSWYQQTPGQGLQFLFEYFSETQRNKGNFPGRFSGRQFSNSRSEMNVSTLELGDSALYLCASSLEGGNEKLFFGSGTQLSVL.

This rearrangement joins TRBV5-1 to TRBJ2-1; TCRdb's D call of TRBD1 is untestable without DNA. The CDR3 consists of 17 residues. CDR1 and CDR2 (germline): SGHRS, YFSETQ. The CDR3: CASSLTLGQGEGNEQFF.

The chain combines TRBV7-9 with TRBJ2-5; TCRdb names TRBD2, which stays unverified in the absence of DNA. Germline values: CDR1 SEHNR, CDR2 FQNEAQ (reference sequence). CDR3 length equals 16 residues. The CDR3 here is CASSLIRAGGQETQYF.

The chain carries TRBV3-1 and TRBJ2-3. Germline V lookup: CDR1 LGHDT, CDR2 YNNKEL (reference sequence). The CDR3 is 16 residues long. CDR3: CASSQGPHLDTDTQYF.

J is TRBJ2-3 and V is TRBV6-2 or TRBV6-3; the TCRdb call, TRBD1, lacks DNA for checking. The CDR3 loop spans 13 amino acids. Germline V gene lookup returns CDR1 MNHEY and CDR2 SVGEGT. CDR3 loop: CAISREPTDTQYF.

J is TRBJ1-2 and V is TRBV20-1; TCRdb's D gene call, TRBD1, goes unchecked for lack of DNA. This CDR3 is 13 amino acids long. Germline V gene sequence: CDR1 DFQATT, CDR2 SNEGSKA (reference sequence). This chain's CDR3 is CSAGQPPTYGYTF.

The chain joins TRBV5-1 to TRBJ1-2; TCRdb returns TRBD1, unconfirmable since there is no DNA. CDR3 size: 15 residues. From germline, CDR1 is SGHRS and CDR2 YFSETQ. The CDR3 spells CASSPNPGQGEGYTF.

The chain combines TRBV2 with TRBJ2-2. CDR1 is SNHLY, CDR2 FYNNEI, per germline. The CDR3 sequence is 15 residues long. This chain's CDR3 is CASSKEGINTGELFF.

The J gene is TRBJ2-7, the V gene TRBV20-1; the D call of TRBD1 rests on TCRdb alone, since no DNA is present to check it. The CDR3 is 15 residues long. Per the germline V gene, CDR1 is DFQATT and CDR2 is SNEGSKA (reference sequence). This CDR3 is CSAREGAPGDSEQYF.

The chain couples TRBV7-6 to TRBJ2-7; TCRdb outputs TRBD1, but without DNA this stays unchecked. CDR1 is SGHVS, CDR2 FNYEAQ, per germline. The CDR3 spans 15 residues. CDR3 amino acids: CASSLGPGNIYEQYF.

V gene TRBV6-1 combines with J gene TRBJ1-5; TCRdb calls TRBD1, which cannot be checked without DNA. Germline CDR1 and CDR2: MNHNS and SASEGT. CDR3 length: 14 residues. The chain's CDR3 is CASSPPGGAQPQHF.

This chain links TRBV19 with TRBJ1-1. The CDR3 sequence is 14 residues long. Germline V gene data show CDR1 as LNHDA and CDR2 as SQIVND (reference sequence). This chain's CDR3 is CASAERLIAAEAFF.

The rearrangement links TRBV12-3 or TRBV12-4 to TRBJ1-2; the TCRdb call, TRBD1, lacks DNA for checking. CDR3 length: 15 residues. The CDR3 sequence is CASSSFGGATRGYTF.